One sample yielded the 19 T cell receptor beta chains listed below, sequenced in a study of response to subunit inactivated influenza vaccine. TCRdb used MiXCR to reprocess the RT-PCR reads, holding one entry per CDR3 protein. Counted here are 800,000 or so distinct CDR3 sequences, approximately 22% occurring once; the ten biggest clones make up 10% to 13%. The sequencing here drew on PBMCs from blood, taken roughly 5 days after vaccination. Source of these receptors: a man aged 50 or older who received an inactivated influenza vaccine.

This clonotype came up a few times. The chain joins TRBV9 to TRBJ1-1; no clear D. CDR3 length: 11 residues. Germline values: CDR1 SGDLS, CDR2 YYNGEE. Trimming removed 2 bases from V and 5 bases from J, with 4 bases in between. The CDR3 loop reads CASSVKTEAFF. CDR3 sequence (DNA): TGTGCCAGCAGCGTTAAGACTGAAGCTTTCTTT.

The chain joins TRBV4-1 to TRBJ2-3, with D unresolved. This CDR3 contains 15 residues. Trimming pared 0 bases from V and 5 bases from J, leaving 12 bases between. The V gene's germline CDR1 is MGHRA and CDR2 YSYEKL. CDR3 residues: CASSQDGGVGDTQYF. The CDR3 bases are TGCGCCAGCAGCCAAGATGGTGGGGTTGGAGATACGCAGTATTTT.

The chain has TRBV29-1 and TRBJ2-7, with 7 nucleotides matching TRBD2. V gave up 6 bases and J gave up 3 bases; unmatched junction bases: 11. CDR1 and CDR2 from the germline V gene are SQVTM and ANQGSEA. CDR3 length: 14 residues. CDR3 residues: CSVESLGEGYEQYF. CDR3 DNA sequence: TGCAGCGTCGAATCCCTGGGGGAGGGCTACGAGCAGTACTTC.

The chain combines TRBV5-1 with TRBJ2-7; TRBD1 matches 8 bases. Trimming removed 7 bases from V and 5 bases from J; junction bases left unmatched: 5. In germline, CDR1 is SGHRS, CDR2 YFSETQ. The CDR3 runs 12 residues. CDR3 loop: CASGTGFDEQYF. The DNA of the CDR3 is TGCGCCAGCGGGACAGGCTTCGACGAGCAGTACTTC.

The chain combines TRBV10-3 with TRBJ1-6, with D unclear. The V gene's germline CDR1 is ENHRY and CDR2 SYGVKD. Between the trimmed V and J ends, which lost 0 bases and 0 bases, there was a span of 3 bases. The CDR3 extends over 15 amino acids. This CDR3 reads CAISESSSYNSPLHF. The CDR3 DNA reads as TGTGCCATCAGTGAGTCTTCCTCCTATAATTCACCCCTCCACTTT.

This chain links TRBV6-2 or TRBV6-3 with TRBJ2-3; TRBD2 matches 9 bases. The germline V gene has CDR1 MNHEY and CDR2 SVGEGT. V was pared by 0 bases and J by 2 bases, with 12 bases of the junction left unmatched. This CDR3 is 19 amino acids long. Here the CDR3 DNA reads TGTGCCAGCAGTTACTCATCGGATTGGACTAGCGTTATCACAGATACGCAGTATTTT. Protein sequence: CASSYSSDWTSVITDTQYF.

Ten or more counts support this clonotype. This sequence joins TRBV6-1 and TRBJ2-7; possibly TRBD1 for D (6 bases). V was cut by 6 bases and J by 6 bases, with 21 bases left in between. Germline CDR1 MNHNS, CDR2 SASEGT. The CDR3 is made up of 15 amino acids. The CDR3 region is CASRNRGHLMGEQYF. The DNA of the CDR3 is TGTGCCAGCAGAAACCGGGGACACTTAATGGGCGAGCAGTACTTC.

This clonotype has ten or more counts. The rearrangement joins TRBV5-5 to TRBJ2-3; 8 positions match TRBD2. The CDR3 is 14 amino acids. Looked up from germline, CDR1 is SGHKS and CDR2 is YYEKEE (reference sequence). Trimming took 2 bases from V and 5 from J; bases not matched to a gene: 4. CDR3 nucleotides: TGTGCCAGCAGCTTAGCGGGAGTAAAAGATACGCAGTATTTT. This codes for CASSLAGVKDTQYF.

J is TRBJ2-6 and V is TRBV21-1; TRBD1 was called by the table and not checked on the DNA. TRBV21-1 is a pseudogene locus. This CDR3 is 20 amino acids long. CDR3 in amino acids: CASSPPVGGQKPSGANVLTF. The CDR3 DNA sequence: TGTGCCAGCAGCCCCCCGGTTGGGGGACAGAAACCCTCTGGGGCCAACGTCCTGACTTTC.

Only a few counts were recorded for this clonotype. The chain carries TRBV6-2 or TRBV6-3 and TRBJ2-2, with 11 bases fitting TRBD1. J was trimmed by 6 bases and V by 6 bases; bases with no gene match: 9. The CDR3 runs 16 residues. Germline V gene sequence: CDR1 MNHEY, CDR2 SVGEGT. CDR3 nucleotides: TGTGCCAGCAGAGCCCCGGGACAGGGGGTGGCCGGGGAGCTGTTTTTT. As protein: CASRAPGQGVAGELFF.

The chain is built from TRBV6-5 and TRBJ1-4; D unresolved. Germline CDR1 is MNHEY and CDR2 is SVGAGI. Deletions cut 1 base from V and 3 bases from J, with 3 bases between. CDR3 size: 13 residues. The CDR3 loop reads CASSYYPNEKLFF. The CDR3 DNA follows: TGTGCCAGCAGTTACTACCCTAATGAAAAACTGTTTTTT.

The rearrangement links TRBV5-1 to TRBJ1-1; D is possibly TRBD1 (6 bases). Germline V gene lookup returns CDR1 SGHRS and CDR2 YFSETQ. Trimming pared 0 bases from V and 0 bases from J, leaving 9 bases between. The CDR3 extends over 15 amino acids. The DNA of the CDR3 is TGCGCCAGCAGCTTGGGTACAGGGATGAACACTGAAGCTTTCTTT. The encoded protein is CASSLGTGMNTEAFF.

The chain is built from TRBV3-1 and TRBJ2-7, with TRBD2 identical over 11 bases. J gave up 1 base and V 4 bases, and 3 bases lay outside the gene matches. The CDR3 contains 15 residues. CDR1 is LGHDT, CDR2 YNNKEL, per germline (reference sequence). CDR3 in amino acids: CASSPSSGRSYEQYF. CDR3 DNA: TGTGCCAGCAGCCCTTCTAGCGGGAGGTCCTACGAGCAGTACTTC.

The CDR3 region is CASSLRAGGGGYF. In nucleotides, the CDR3 is TGTGCCAGCAGCTTGCGAGCGGGAGGCGGGGGATATTTT. The chain employs TRBV5-5 and TRBJ2-3, with TRBD2 matching over 9 bases. CDR3 size: 13 residues. Germline V gene data show CDR1 as SGHKS and CDR2 as YYEKEE (reference sequence). After removal of 1 base from V and 15 bases from J, the junction contained 9 bases not matched to a gene.

This CDR3 is CASSLFDSGANVLTF. CDR3 sequence (DNA): TGCGCCAGCAGCTTGTTTGATTCTGGGGCCAACGTCCTGACTTTC. The chain joins TRBV5-1 to TRBJ2-6; D not resolved. CDR3 length: 15 residues. V was clipped by 1 base and J by 1 base, with 6 bases between them. Germline CDR1 and CDR2: SGHRS and YFSETQ.

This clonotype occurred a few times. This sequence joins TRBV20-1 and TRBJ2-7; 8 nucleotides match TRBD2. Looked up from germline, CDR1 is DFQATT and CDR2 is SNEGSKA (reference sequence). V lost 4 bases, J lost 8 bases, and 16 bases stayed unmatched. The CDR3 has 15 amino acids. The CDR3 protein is CSATEGLAGRGKQYF. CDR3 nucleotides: TGCAGTGCTACAGAGGGCCTAGCGGGTAGGGGGAAGCAGTACTTC.

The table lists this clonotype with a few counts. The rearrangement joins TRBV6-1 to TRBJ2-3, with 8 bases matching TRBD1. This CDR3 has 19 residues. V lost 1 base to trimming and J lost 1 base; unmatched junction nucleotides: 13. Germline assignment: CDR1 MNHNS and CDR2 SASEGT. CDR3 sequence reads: CASSEGRQGRWIGTDTQYF. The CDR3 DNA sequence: TGTGCCAGCAGTGAAGGTCGACAGGGGAGGTGGATCGGCACAGATACGCAGTATTTT.

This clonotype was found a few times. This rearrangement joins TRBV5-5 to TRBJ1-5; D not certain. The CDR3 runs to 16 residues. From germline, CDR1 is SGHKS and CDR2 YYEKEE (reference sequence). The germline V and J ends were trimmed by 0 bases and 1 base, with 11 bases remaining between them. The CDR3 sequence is CASSLGEGRSNQPQHF. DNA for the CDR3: TGTGCCAGCAGCTTGGGGGAGGGAAGGAGCAATCAGCCCCAGCATTTT.

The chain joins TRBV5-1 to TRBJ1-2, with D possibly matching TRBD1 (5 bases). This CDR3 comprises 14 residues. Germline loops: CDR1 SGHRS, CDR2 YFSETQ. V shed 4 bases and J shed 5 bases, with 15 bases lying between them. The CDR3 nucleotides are TGCGCCAGCAGCGGAGCGTCCGGGGGGTATGGCTACACCTTC. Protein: CASSGASGGYGYTF.